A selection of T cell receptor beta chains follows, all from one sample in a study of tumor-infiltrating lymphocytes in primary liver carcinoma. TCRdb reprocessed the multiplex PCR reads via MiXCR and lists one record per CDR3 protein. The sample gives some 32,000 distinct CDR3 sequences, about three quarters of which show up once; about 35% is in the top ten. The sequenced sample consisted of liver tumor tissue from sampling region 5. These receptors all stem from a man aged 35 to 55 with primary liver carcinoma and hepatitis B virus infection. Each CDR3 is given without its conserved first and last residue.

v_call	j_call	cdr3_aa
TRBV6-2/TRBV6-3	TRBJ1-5	ASTLDSHSNRPQH
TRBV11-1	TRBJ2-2	ASSFTGITGVLF
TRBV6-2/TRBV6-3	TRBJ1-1	ASSYPELDAEAF
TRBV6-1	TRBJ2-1	ASRDTASYKEQF
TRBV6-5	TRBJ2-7	ASSSRASLYERY
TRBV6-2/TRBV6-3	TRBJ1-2	ANSGQSYGYT
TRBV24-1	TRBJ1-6	ATSDARHGSSPLH
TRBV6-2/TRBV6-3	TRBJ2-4	VSSQGHENIQY
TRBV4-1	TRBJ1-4	ASNQNRQGGIGTNEKLF
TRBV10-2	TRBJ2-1	ASSEPKGLAFYNEHF
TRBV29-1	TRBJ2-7	SVGIGAGEQH
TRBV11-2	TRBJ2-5	ANSLTAGGSGETQY
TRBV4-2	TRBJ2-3	ASSQVTLLAGATDAQY
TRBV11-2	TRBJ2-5	TSSLRAGGSGETQY
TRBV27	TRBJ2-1	TSSLFGAMRELEDEQF